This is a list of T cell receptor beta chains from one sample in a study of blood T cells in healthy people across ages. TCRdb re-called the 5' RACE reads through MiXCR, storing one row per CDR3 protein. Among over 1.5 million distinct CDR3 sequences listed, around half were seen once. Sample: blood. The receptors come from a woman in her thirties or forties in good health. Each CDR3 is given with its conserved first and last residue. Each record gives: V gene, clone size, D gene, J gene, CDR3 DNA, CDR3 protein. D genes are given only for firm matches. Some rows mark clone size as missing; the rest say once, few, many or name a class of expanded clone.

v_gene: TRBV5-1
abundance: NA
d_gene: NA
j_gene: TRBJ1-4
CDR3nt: TGCGCCAGCAGCGCCGGCCGGAATAATGAAAAACTGTTTTTT
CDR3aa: CASSAGRNNEKLFF

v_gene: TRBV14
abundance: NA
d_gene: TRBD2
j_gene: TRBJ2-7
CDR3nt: TGTGCCAGCAGCCAAGCACTAGCGGGTACCTACGAGCAGTACTTC
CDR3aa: CASSQALAGTYEQYF

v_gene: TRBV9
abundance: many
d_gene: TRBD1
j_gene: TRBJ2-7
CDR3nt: TGTGCCAGCAGCCCCGGGACAGGGGGGTTCGAGCAGTACTTC
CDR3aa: CASSPGTGGFEQYF

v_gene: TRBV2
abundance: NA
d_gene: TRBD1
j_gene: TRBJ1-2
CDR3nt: TGTGCCAGCAGTGAAAGGACAGACAGGGGGCACTATGGCTACACCTTC
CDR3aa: CASSERTDRGHYGYTF

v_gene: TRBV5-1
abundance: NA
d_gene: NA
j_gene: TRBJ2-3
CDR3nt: TGCGCCAGCAGCTTGTTGAGGGACACAGAAGCGGGGGATACGCAGTATTTT
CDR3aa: CASSLLRDTEAGDTQYF

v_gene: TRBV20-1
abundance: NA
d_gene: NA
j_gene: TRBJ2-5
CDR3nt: TGCAGTGCTACGCCCCGGTCTGGGCTTGGGAATGAGCAGTACTTC
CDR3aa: CSATPRSGLGNEQYF

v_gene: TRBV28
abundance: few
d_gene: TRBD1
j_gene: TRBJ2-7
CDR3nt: TGTGCCAGCAACCCCGGGACAGGGGGGTACGAGCAGTACTTC
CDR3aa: CASNPGTGGYEQYF

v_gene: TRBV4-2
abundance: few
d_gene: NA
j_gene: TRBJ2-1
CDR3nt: TGTGCCAGCAGCCAAGATCGGACTACCCTTAATGAGCAGTTCTTC
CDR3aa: CASSQDRTTLNEQFF

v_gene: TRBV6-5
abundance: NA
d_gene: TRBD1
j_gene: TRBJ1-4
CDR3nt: TGTGCCAGCAGTTATCAGGGGACAGCAACTAATGAAAAACTGTTTTTT
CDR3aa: CASSYQGTATNEKLFF

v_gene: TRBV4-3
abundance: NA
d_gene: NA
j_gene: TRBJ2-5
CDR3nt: TGCGCCAGCAGCCAAGGGCGTGGGATGGAAGAGACCCAGTACTTC
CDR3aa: CASSQGRGMEETQYF

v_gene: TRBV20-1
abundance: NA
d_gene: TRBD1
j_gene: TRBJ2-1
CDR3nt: TGCAGTGCTAGAGATGTAGGGACAGGGAGGAATGAGCAGTTCTTC
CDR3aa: CSARDVGTGRNEQFF

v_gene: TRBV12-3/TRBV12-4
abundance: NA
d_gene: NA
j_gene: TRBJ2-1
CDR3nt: TGTGCCAGCAGTTTCGAGGTGGGGGAGCAGTTCTTC
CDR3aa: CASSFEVGEQFF

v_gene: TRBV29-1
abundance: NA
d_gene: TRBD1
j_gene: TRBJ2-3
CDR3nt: TGCAGCGCCCAACAGGGGAGCGCCACAGATACGCAGTATTTT
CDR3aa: CSAQQGSATDTQYF

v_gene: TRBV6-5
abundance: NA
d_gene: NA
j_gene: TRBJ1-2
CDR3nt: TGTGCCAGCAGTTATCAGGCAGGGAGCTATGGCTACACCTTC
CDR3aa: CASSYQAGSYGYTF

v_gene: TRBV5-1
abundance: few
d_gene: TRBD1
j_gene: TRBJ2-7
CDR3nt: TGCGCCAGCAGATTGGCGACAGGGGGCCCCTACGAGCAGTACTTC
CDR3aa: CASRLATGGPYEQYF

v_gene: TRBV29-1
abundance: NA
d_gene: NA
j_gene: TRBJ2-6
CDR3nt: TGCAGCGTTGGGGGCCGGGGGATTTCTGGGGCCAACGTCCTGACTTTC
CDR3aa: CSVGGRGISGANVLTF

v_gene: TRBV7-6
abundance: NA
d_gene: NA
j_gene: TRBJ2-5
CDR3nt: TGTGCCAGCAGCTTAAACCCAAACAGCAGGCACCAAGAGACCCAGTACTTC
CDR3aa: CASSLNPNSRHQETQYF

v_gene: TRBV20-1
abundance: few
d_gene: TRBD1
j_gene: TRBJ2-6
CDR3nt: TGCAGTGCTAGATCTACCGGGACAGGACTCTCTGGGGCCAACGTCCTGACTTTC
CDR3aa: CSARSTGTGLSGANVLTF

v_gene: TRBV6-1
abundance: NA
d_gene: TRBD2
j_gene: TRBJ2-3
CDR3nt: TGTGCCACTACTAGCGGGGGGGTCCCCTATACGCAGTATTTT
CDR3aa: CATTSGGVPYTQYF

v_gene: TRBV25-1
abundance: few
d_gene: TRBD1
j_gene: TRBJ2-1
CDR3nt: TGTGCCAGCAGTGGCCGGACAGGGAGCTCCTACAATGAGCAGTTCTTC
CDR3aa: CASSGRTGSSYNEQFF